This is a list of T cell receptor beta chains from one sample in a study of regulatory T cells in long-lasting Graves disease. TCRdb re-called the multiplex PCR reads through MiXCR, storing one row per CDR3 protein. This table holds just over 600,000 distinct CDR3 sequences, roughly 16% found once. This sample was shared with a second study, whose subject was T cells in Graves' hyperthyroidism and ophthalmopathy.

Specimen: peripheral blood mononuclear cells (PBMCs), collected at new diagnosis, from a patient treated with antithyroid drugs. The receptors were sampled from a woman aged 25 to 45 with Graves disease. Each CDR3 is given with its conserved first and last residue. A D gene is named only where the DNA matches it firmly. Clone size, where shown, is once, few, many, or a class for clones that have expanded.

clone size | D gene | J gene | V gene | CDR3 protein | CDR3 DNA
few | NA | TRBJ1-1 | TRBV6-1 | CASAIGGNTEAFF | TGTGCCAGCGCTATTGGTGGGAACACTGAAGCTTTCTTT
NA | TRBD1 | TRBJ1-5 | TRBV19 | CASGARQGVNQPQHF | TGTGCCAGTGGGGCGAGACAGGGAGTAAATCAGCCCCAGCATTTT
many | TRBD2 | TRBJ2-1 | TRBV28 | CASSLLSASGYVFEQFF | TGTGCCAGCAGTTTGCTTTCCGCTAGCGGGTATGTCTTTGAGCAGTTCTTC
few | NA | TRBJ1-2 | TRBV20-1 | CSVRDSRRLLKNYGYTF | TGCAGTGTGCGGGATTCCCGACGATTGTTAAAGAACTATGGCTACACCTTC
NA | NA | TRBJ2-5 | TRBV10-1 | CTSSDRTVGRGQETQYF | TGCACCAGCAGTGACCGCACCGTTGGACGGGGACAAGAGACCCAGTACTTC
few | TRBD1 | TRBJ2-5 | TRBV7-8 | CASSLKKVQGARFVQETQYF | TGTGCCAGCAGCTTAAAGAAGGTCCAGGGGGCGAGATTTGTTCAAGAGACCCAGTACTTC
NA | TRBD2 | TRBJ2-5 | TRBV30 | CAWRGLAETQYF | TGTGCCTGGAGAGGACTAGCAGAGACCCAGTACTTC
few | NA | TRBJ1-1 | TRBV11-3 | CASSLRDASMNTEAFF | TGTGCCAGCAGCCTCCGGGACGCCTCCATGAACACTGAAGCTTTCTTT
NA | NA | TRBJ2-5 | TRBV7-9 | CASSSGPGPLGVPQETQYF | TGTGCCAGCAGCTCGGGTCCCGGGCCCCTAGGGGTCCCCCAAGAGACCCAGTACTTC
few | NA | TRBJ2-1 | TRBV30 | CAWSGGASYNEQFF | TGTGCCTGGAGTGGGGGCGCCTCCTACAATGAGCAGTTCTTC
many | NA | TRBJ2-1 | TRBV2 | CASGGRGLREQFF | TGTGCCAGCGGAGGGCGGGGTTTAAGGGAGCAGTTCTTC
NA | NA | TRBJ1-2 | TRBV4-1 | CASSQSSGLLYGYTF | TGCGCCAGCAGCCAAAGTTCCGGCCTCCTCTATGGCTACACCTTC
NA | NA | TRBJ2-2 | TRBV7-2 | CASSLLLAGPTGELFF | TGTGCCAGCAGCTTATTACTGGCGGGACCCACCGGGGAGCTGTTTTTT
many | NA | TRBJ2-7 | TRBV29-1 | CSVIGGVAAPYEQYF | TGCAGCGTCATCGGTGGGGTAGCGGCTCCCTACGAGCAGTACTTC
many | NA | TRBJ2-7 | TRBV28 | CASSSPWTVGYEQYF | TGTGCCAGCAGTTCCCCGTGGACGGTCGGGTACGAGCAGTACTTC
few | NA | TRBJ1-5 | TRBV2 | CASSTIALNQPQHF | TGTGCCAGCTCCACGATAGCCCTTAATCAGCCCCAGCATTTT
many | NA | TRBJ1-2 | TRBV15 | CATSREPPARGRDYGYTF | TGTGCCACCAGCAGAGAACCCCCCGCGAGAGGCAGGGACTATGGCTACACCTTC
few | NA | TRBJ2-7 | TRBV11-2 | CASSLNLVLLSYEQYF | TGTGCCAGCAGCCTCAACTTAGTGCTTCTCTCTTACGAGCAGTACTTC
NA | NA | TRBJ2-7 | TRBV5-1 | CASSQGRTGVYEQYF | TGCGCCAGCAGCCAGGGCCGGACTGGAGTCTACGAGCAGTACTTC
few | NA | TRBJ2-1 | TRBV3-1 | CASSPAPSSHNEQFF | TGTGCCAGCAGCCCCGCCCCTAGCAGCCACAATGAGCAGTTCTTC
few | NA | TRBJ2-7 | TRBV5-1 | CASSLDEREQYF | TGCGCCAGCAGCTTGGATGAGCGGGAGCAGTACTTC
few | TRBD1 | TRBJ1-5 | TRBV2 | CASVDREGQPQHF | TGTGCCAGCGTCGACAGGGAAGGTCAGCCCCAGCATTTT
few | TRBD2 | TRBJ2-3 | TRBV5-1 | CASSSSGAGVDTQYF | TGCGCCAGCAGCTCGAGCGGAGCGGGGGTAGATACGCAGTATTTT
many | TRBD2 | TRBJ2-3 | TRBV7-9 | CASSPGPGTSGRLADTQYF | TGTGCCAGCAGCCCGGGCCCCGGGACTAGCGGGAGACTGGCAGATACGCAGTATTTT
many | NA | TRBJ2-1 | TRBV5-1 | CASSLEDISSYNEQFF | TGCGCCAGCAGCTTGGAAGACATCTCCTCCTACAATGAGCAGTTCTTC
many | TRBD1 | TRBJ1-2 | TRBV6-2/TRBV6-3 | CASSPYRGKVYGYTF | TGTGCCAGCAGTCCCTACAGGGGAAAAGTCTATGGCTACACCTTC
many | NA | TRBJ1-1 | TRBV30 | CAWWGRRDGAFF | TGTGCCTGGTGGGGGCGGCGGGATGGAGCTTTCTTT
NA | TRBD2 | TRBJ2-2 | TRBV11-2 | CASSLVFQRENVQARSGELFF | TGTGCCAGCAGCTTAGTATTCCAGCGGGAGAATGTCCAAGCCCGGAGCGGGGAGCTGTTTTTT
NA | TRBD1 | TRBJ2-3 | TRBV29-1 | CSGGTGSDTQYF | TGCAGCGGGGGGACAGGGTCGGATACGCAGTATTTT
NA | NA | TRBJ1-6 | TRBV28 | CASENNNSPLHF | TGTGCCAGCGAAAATAACAATTCACCCCTCCACTTT
few | NA | TRBJ1-5 | TRBV18 | CASSPSARTNQPQHF | TGTGCCAGCTCACCGAGTGCTCGAACCAATCAGCCCCAGCATTTT
NA | NA | TRBJ2-1 | TRBV20-1 | CSARESGSSYNEQFF | TGCAGTGCTAGAGAATCCGGCAGCTCCTACAATGAGCAGTTCTTC
NA | NA | TRBJ1-1 | TRBV9 | CASSPDSRGTEAFF | TGTGCCAGCAGCCCAGATAGTAGGGGTACTGAAGCTTTCTTT
NA | NA | TRBJ1-2 | TRBV5-6 | CASSQEGWGYTF | TGTGCCAGCAGCCAAGAGGGGTGGGGCTACACCTTC
many | TRBD2 | TRBJ2-5 | TRBV20-1 | CSAVGLAVGETQYF | TGCAGTGCAGTGGGACTAGCGGTGGGAGAGACCCAGTACTTC
many | NA | TRBJ1-5 | TRBV28 | CASSLAGGGSGNQPQHF | TGTGCCAGCAGTTTGGCGGGAGGGGGGAGCGGCAATCAGCCCCAGCATTTT
many | TRBD2 | TRBJ2-1 | TRBV2 | CASSRLAGGGNEQFF | TGTGCCAGCAGTAGACTAGCGGGAGGGGGCAATGAGCAGTTCTTC
few | NA | TRBJ2-1 | TRBV7-3 | CASSRGDSSYNEQFF | TGTGCCAGCAGCCGAGGGGACTCAAGCTACAATGAGCAGTTCTTC
few | NA | TRBJ1-1 | TRBV3-1 | CASSQGFLVNTEAFF | TGTGCCAGCAGCCAAGGGTTCCTCGTGAACACTGAAGCTTTCTTT
NA | NA | TRBJ1-6 | TRBV6-1 | CASSQITGSVGGPLHF | TGTGCCAGCAGTCAGATCACAGGGTCCGTTGGTGGACCCCTCCACTTT
many | TRBD2 | TRBJ2-3 | TRBV7-2 | CASSLGLAGGPSTDTQYF | TGTGCCAGCAGCTTAGGGCTAGCGGGAGGGCCGAGCACAGATACGCAGTATTTT
few | NA | TRBJ1-3 | TRBV2 | CASSDPRVNGRTIYF | TGTGCCAGCAGTGACCCCAGGGTAAATGGGCGCACCATATATTTT
NA | NA | TRBJ2-1 | TRBV5-4 | CASSSPLLGEQFF | TGTGCCAGCAGCTCCCCCCTACTTGGTGAGCAGTTCTTC
many | NA | TRBJ2-1 | TRBV7-2 | CASSPARRDEQFF | TGTGCCAGCAGCCCCGCCAGGAGGGATGAGCAGTTCTTC